The 20 T cell receptor beta chains reported below all come from one sample, sequenced in a study of human T cells and chemical hapten exposure. One entry per CDR3 protein, called by TCRdb with MiXCR from the RACE reads. The sample lists more than 110,000 distinct CDR3 sequences, roughly 12% occurring once. Time point specified: patch test 2, 6 weeks after DPC sensitization. The treatment denotes: therapeutic diphenylcyclopropenone sensitization with weekly scalp DPC. The specimen was whole blood, collected in connection with sensitization to the hapten diphenylcyclopropenone (DPC). Receptors were obtained from a woman aged 50 to 65 with alopecia areata. Some clones in this sample may be carry-over from other donors' samples.

V and J are TRBV23-1 and TRBJ2-7; D is possibly TRBD1 (6 bases). TRBV23-1 has ORF status, its function being uncertain. The CDR3 length is 17 residues. The V end was cut by 4 bases, the J end by 6 bases, with 25 bases between. The CDR3 DNA follows: TGCGCCAGCAGTCTCGCCGACTGGACAGCTACTTTCGGCGAGCAGTACTTC. Protein: CASSLADWTATFGEQYF.

In its sample, this clonotype was seen many times. V and J are TRBV3-1 and TRBJ1-5, with D hard to call. The CDR3 sequence is 12 residues long. Germline V gene lookup returns CDR1 LGHDT and CDR2 YNNKEL (reference sequence). Trimming left V 8 bases short and J 4 bases short, with 9 bases between. For the CDR3, the DNA is TGTGCCAGCGGGCAAAGGAATCAGCCCCAGCATTTT. Protein sequence: CASGQRNQPQHF. Full variable domain (missing parts from reference TRBV3-1 and TRBJ1-5): DTAVSQTPKYLVTQMGNDKSIKCEQNLGHDTMYWYKQDSKKFLKIMFSYNNKELIINETVPNRFSPKSPDKAHLNLHINSLELGDSAVYFCASGQRNQPQHFGDGTRLSIL.

The chain combines TRBV28 with TRBJ1-1; D remains unclear. Germline V lookup: CDR1 MDHEN, CDR2 SYDVKM. The length of the CDR3 is 14 residues. V was trimmed by 2 bases and J by 1 base, leaving 8 bases between them. The CDR3 spells CASSLVQTNTEAFF. The CDR3 DNA reads TGTGCCAGCAGTTTAGTTCAGACGAACACTGAAGCTTTCTTT.

This clonotype has more than one count but fewer than ten. CDR3 nucleotide sequence: TGTGCCAGCAGCCACCCACCGGGACGTTCCTACGAGCAGTACTTC. Translating it yields CASSHPPGRSYEQYF. The chain joins TRBV3-1 to TRBJ2-7; D is tentatively TRBD1 or TRBD2 (5 bases each). Trimming removed 3 bases from V and 1 base from J, with 13 bases in between. Germline CDR1 is LGHDT and CDR2 is YNNKEL (reference sequence). The CDR3 is 15 amino acids.

A remark on this clonotype: One end of the junction varies from germline; a read error may be responsible. This sequence joins TRBV29-1 and TRBJ2-7; D is unresolved. CDR1 is SQVTM and CDR2 is ANQGSEA in the germline V gene. The CDR3 contains 12 residues. The CDR3 sequence: CSLTAVSCEQYF. The CDR3 bases are TGCAGCCTTACCGCGGTCTCCTGCGAGCAGTACTTC.

This clonotype was counted at least ten times. The V call is TRBV5-1, the J call TRBJ1-2, with 7 bases matching TRBD1. CDR3 length: 14 amino acids. Germline V gene data show CDR1 as SGHRS and CDR2 as YFSETQ. Trimming at V came to 4 bases and at J to 5 bases, leaving 8 bases not matched to a gene. The CDR3 DNA sequence: TGCGCCAGCAGCGAGGGGACAGTGGGGTATGGCTACACCTTC. It is translated as CASSEGTVGYGYTF.

The rearrangement joins TRBV6-5 to TRBJ2-1; TRBD1 agrees at 9 bases. V shed 0 bases, J shed 3 bases, and the junction held 6 bases outside the gene matches. This CDR3 comprises 17 residues. Looked up from germline, CDR1 is MNHEY and CDR2 is SVGAGI. This chain's CDR3 is CASSYSSLGQGYNEQFF. CDR3 sequence (DNA): TGTGCCAGCAGTTACTCATCCTTGGGACAGGGCTACAATGAGCAGTTCTTC.

This rearrangement joins TRBV24-1 to TRBJ2-3; D may be TRBD1 (6 bases). The germline V gene has CDR1 KGHDR and CDR2 SFDVKD. V lost 10 bases and J lost 6, with 10 bases in between. This CDR3 spans 11 amino acids. CDR3 residues: CATQQGDTQYF. CDR3 DNA: TGTGCCACGCAACAGGGTGATACGCAGTATTTT.

In its sample, this clonotype was seen a few times. CDR3 protein: CATHNEQFF. The DNA of the CDR3 is TGTGCCACTCACAATGAGCAGTTCTTC. V gene TRBV21-1 combines with J gene TRBJ2-1. TRBV21-1 is tagged as a pseudogene. The CDR3 has 9 residues.

J is TRBJ2-1 and V is TRBV12-3 or TRBV12-4, with 9 positions matching TRBD1. The CDR3 consists of 16 residues. The V and J ends lost 4 bases and 8 bases, in that order; junction bases with no gene match: 12. The CDR3 DNA is TGTGCCAGCAGTTACAACCCCGGGACAGGGTACCATGAGCAGTTCTTC. This encodes CASSYNPGTGYHEQFF.

This clonotype appeared a few times. This chain joins TRBV6-2 or TRBV6-3 and TRBJ1-5, with 7 bases matching TRBD1. The CDR3 extends over 14 amino acids. CDR1 MNHEY and CDR2 SVGEGT come from the germline V gene. V shed 5 bases, J shed 1 base, and the junction held 2 bases outside the gene matches. CDR3 amino acids: CASSTRGSNQPQHF. Written as DNA, the CDR3 is TGTGCCAGCAGTACCAGGGGGAGCAATCAGCCCCAGCATTTT.

This clonotype occurred a few times. CDR3 region: CASKEREAAYNEQFF. For the CDR3, the DNA is TGTGCCAGCAAAGAGCGGGAGGCCGCCTACAATGAGCAGTTCTTC. The rearrangement joins TRBV2 to TRBJ2-1, with 9 bases matching TRBD2. The CDR3 is 15 amino acids. Germline values: CDR1 SNHLY, CDR2 FYNNEI. Trimming took 7 bases from V and 2 from J; bases not matched to a gene: 6.

Only a few counts were recorded for this clonotype. This chain links TRBV15 with TRBJ2-1; no definite D call. Germline loops: CDR1 LNHNV, CDR2 YYDKDF (reference sequence). Between the trimmed V and J ends, which lost 5 bases and 5 bases, there was a span of 13 bases. The CDR3 runs 14 residues. In DNA, the CDR3 is TGTGCCACCAGCCTACCGGGCCTCGACAATGAGCAGTTCTTC. Translation gives CATSLPGLDNEQFF.

Worth noting for this clonotype: A much larger clone is a single base away; this may be a read error. The chain has TRBV11-2 and TRBJ2-2, with 10 nucleotides matching TRBD1. Trimming took 4 bases from V and 8 from J; bases not matched to a gene: 7. The CDR3 spans 15 residues. Looked up from germline, CDR1 is SGHAT and CDR2 is FQNNGV. The chain's CDR3 is CASSSTGTGEGELFF. The CDR3 DNA reads as TGTGCCAGCAGCTCGACCGGGACAGGGGAAGGGGAGCTGTTTTTT.

The chain joins TRBV29-1 to TRBJ2-6; 7 positions agree with TRBD1. CDR3 length equals 14 residues. V dropped 5 bases and J dropped 4; count of bases not matched to a gene: 5. In germline, CDR1 is SQVTM, CDR2 ANQGSEA. The CDR3 reads CSVREGAGANVLTF. CDR3 in DNA: TGCAGCGTTCGAGAGGGGGCCGGGGCCAACGTCCTGACTTTC.

The chain carries TRBV6-5 and TRBJ2-6; D unresolved. Germline V gives CDR1 MNHEY, CDR2 SVGAGI. This CDR3 contains 15 residues. Trimming left V 4 bases short and J 4 bases short, with 11 bases between. The CDR3, as DNA: TGTGCCAGCAGTTCCGTTGCTGGCGGGGCCAACGTCCTGACTTTC. Protein: CASSSVAGGANVLTF.

This clonotype occurred a few times. The chain links TRBV6-1 to TRBJ1-2, with D unclear. This CDR3 is built from 13 residues. Germline loops: CDR1 MNHNS, CDR2 SASEGT. Trimming took 4 bases from V and 4 from J, leaving 10 bases between them. CDR3 region: CASSAGSSYGYTF. The CDR3 region has the DNA TGTGCCAGCAGTGCTGGGTCAAGCTATGGCTACACCTTC.

This clonotype turned up a few times. The V gene is TRBV19, the J gene TRBJ2-3; D possibly matches TRBD1 or TRBD2 (5 bases each). Germline loops: CDR1 LNHDA, CDR2 SQIVND (reference sequence). The CDR3 extends over 14 amino acids. V lost 8 bases to trimming and J lost 2 bases, with 14 bases between them. CDR3 coding DNA: TGTGCCAGTGGGGACGGCGGTATCACAGATACGCAGTATTTT. Its translation is CASGDGGITDTQYF. Variable domain in full (rest from reference TRBV19 and TRBJ2-3): DGGITQSPKYLFRKEGQNVTLSCEQNLNHDAMYWYRQDPGQGLRLIYYSQIVNDFQKGDIAEGYSVSREKKESFPLTVTSAQKNPTAFYLCASGDGGITDTQYFGPGTRLTVL.

The chain employs TRBV24-1 and TRBJ2-7; tentatively, D is TRBD1 (6 bases). Germline V gene sequence: CDR1 KGHDR, CDR2 SFDVKD. The length of the CDR3 is 15 residues. V lost 4 bases and J 2 bases, leaving 14 bases between the germline ends. CDR3 nucleotides: TGTGCCACCAGTGACATCAAAGACAGGACCTACGAGCAGTACTTC. It yields the protein CATSDIKDRTYEQYF.

The rearrangement uses TRBV30 and TRBJ1-5, with D perhaps TRBD1 (5 bases). V lost 2 bases and J lost 3, with 8 bases in between. The germline V gene has CDR1 GTSNPN and CDR2 SVGIG (reference sequence). The CDR3 spans 13 residues. The CDR3 region is CAWSLGPNQPQHF. The CDR3 DNA reads TGTGCCTGGAGTTTGGGGCCCAATCAGCCCCAGCATTTT.